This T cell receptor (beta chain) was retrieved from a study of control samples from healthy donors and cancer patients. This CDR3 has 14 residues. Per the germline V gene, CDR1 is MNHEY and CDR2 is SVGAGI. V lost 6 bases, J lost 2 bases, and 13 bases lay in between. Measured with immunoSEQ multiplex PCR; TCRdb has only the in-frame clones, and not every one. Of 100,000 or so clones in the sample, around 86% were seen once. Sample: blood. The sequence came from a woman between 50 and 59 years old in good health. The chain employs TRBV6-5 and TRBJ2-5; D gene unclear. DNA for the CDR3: TGTGCCAGCAGCCCCCGGTCCAGTCAAGAGACCCAGTACTTC. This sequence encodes CASSPRSSQETQYF.